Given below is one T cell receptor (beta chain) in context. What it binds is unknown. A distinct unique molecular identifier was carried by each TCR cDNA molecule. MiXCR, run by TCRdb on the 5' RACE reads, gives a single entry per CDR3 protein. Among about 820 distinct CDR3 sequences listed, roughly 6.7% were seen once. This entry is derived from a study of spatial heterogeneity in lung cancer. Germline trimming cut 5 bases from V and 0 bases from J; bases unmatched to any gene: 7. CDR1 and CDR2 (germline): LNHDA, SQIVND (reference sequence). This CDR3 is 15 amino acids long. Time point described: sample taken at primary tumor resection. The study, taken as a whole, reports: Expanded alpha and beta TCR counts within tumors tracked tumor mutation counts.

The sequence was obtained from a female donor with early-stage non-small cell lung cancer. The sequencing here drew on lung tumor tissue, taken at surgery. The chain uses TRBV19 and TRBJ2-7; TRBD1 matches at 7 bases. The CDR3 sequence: CASSWDSQTSYEQYF. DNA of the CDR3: TGTGCCAGTAGTTGGGACAGCCAAACCTCCTACGAGCAGTACTTC.